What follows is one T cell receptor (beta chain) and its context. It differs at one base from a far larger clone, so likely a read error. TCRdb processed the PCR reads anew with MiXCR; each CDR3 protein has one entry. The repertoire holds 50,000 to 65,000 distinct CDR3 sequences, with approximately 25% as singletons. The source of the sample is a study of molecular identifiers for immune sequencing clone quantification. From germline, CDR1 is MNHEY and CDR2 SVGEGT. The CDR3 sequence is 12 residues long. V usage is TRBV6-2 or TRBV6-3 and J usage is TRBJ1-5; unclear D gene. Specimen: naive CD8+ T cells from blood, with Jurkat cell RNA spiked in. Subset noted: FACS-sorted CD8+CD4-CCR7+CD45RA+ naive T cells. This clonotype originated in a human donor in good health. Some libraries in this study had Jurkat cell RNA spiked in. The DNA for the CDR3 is TGTGCCCGCAGTTTGGGGAATCAGCCCCAGCATTTT. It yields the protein CARSLGNQPQHF.